A selection of T cell receptor beta chains follows, all from one sample in a study of T cells in Graves' hyperthyroidism and ophthalmopathy. TCRdb itself ran the multiplex PCR reads through MiXCR, one entry per CDR3 protein. The sample gives around 620,000 distinct CDR3 sequences, roughly 50% of which show up once; around 17% is in the top ten. The sample consisted of peripheral blood or thyroid tissue (not recorded which). All receptors derive from an adult woman with Graves' disease, either hyperthyroidism or ophthalmopathy (not recorded which). CDR3s include the opening cysteine and the closing phenylalanine or tryptophan. The order of the fields is CDR3 protein, CDR3 DNA, clone size, D gene, J gene, CDR3 length, V gene. D genes are given only for firm matches. A clone size is listed for some rows: how often the clone was seen (once, few, many), or a class if it is expanded.

CDR3 protein: CASSRGLVDQPQHF
CDR3 DNA: TGTGCCAGCAGCCGAGGGTTAGTGGATCAGCCCCAGCATTTT
clone size: -
D gene: -
J gene: TRBJ1-5
CDR3 length: 14
V gene: TRBV7-8

CDR3 protein: CASSSSDSPSAGYTF
CDR3 DNA: TGTGCCAGCAGTTCGTCCGACAGTCCCTCCGCGGGCTACACCTTC
clone size: -
D gene: -
J gene: TRBJ1-2
CDR3 length: 15
V gene: TRBV6-1

CDR3 protein: CASSQDNVGETQYF
CDR3 DNA: TGTGCCAGCAGCCAAGATAACGTTGGTGAGACCCAGTACTTC
clone size: -
D gene: -
J gene: TRBJ2-5
CDR3 length: 14
V gene: TRBV4-2

CDR3 protein: CALGYSYEQYF
CDR3 DNA: TGTGCCTTGGGCTACTCCTACGAGCAGTACTTC
clone size: few
D gene: -
J gene: TRBJ2-7
CDR3 length: 11
V gene: TRBV30

CDR3 protein: CASSQWDHGEKLFF
CDR3 DNA: TGTGCCAGCAGCCAGTGGGACCATGGGGAAAAACTGTTTTTT
clone size: many
D gene: -
J gene: TRBJ1-4
CDR3 length: 14
V gene: TRBV3-1

CDR3 protein: CASSLRGDREQYF
CDR3 DNA: TGTGCCAGCAGCCTCAGGGGGGATCGCGAGCAGTACTTC
clone size: -
D gene: -
J gene: TRBJ2-7
CDR3 length: 13
V gene: TRBV7-2

CDR3 protein: CASSLFRTGENSPLHF
CDR3 DNA: TGTGCCAGCAGCTTATTCAGGACCGGGGAAAATTCACCCCTCCACTTT
clone size: many
D gene: -
J gene: TRBJ1-6
CDR3 length: 16
V gene: TRBV7-2

CDR3 protein: CASSPGTAREQYF
CDR3 DNA: TGTGCCAGCAGCCCCGGGACAGCCCGCGAGCAGTACTTC
clone size: -
D gene: TRBD1
J gene: TRBJ2-7
CDR3 length: 13
V gene: TRBV6-1

CDR3 protein: CASSQTDPTLYGYTF
CDR3 DNA: TGTGCCAGCAGTCAAACAGATCCCACACTCTATGGCTACACCTTC
clone size: few
D gene: -
J gene: TRBJ1-2
CDR3 length: 15
V gene: TRBV25-1

CDR3 protein: CASSLPGLARFYEQYF
CDR3 DNA: TGTGCCAGCAGTTTACCGGGACTGGCGAGGTTCTACGAGCAGTACTTC
clone size: once
D gene: -
J gene: TRBJ2-7
CDR3 length: 16
V gene: TRBV28

CDR3 protein: CAASTGSGPQHF
CDR3 DNA: TGTGCCGCAAGCACAGGGTCGGGGCCCCAGCATTTT
clone size: many
D gene: -
J gene: TRBJ1-5
CDR3 length: 12
V gene: TRBV10-3

CDR3 protein: CASSQVGRMNEKLFF
CDR3 DNA: TGCGCCAGCAGCCAAGTTGGGCGGATGAATGAAAAACTGTTTTTT
clone size: many
D gene: -
J gene: TRBJ1-4
CDR3 length: 15
V gene: TRBV4-1

CDR3 protein: CSTIGHYASNQPQHF
CDR3 DNA: TGCAGCACCATTGGACACTATGCTAGCAATCAGCCCCAGCATTTT
clone size: -
D gene: -
J gene: TRBJ1-5
CDR3 length: 15
V gene: TRBV29-1

CDR3 protein: CATGTPVHIDTQYF
CDR3 DNA: TGTGCCACCGGGACACCGGTCCACATTGATACGCAGTATTTT
clone size: once
D gene: -
J gene: TRBJ2-3
CDR3 length: 14
V gene: TRBV6-5

CDR3 protein: CAWSVMGQDSEKLFF
CDR3 DNA: TGTGCCTGGAGTGTAATGGGACAGGACTCTGAAAAACTGTTTTTT
clone size: -
D gene: TRBD1
J gene: TRBJ1-4
CDR3 length: 15
V gene: TRBV30

CDR3 protein: CASSLATLAGAQETQYF
CDR3 DNA: TGTGCCAGCAGCTTAGCGACTCTAGCGGGAGCTCAAGAGACCCAGTACTTC
clone size: -
D gene: TRBD2
J gene: TRBJ2-5
CDR3 length: 17
V gene: TRBV7-8

CDR3 protein: CASTWAGGANVLTF
CDR3 DNA: TGTGCCAGCACCTGGGCGGGTGGGGCCAACGTCCTGACTTTC
clone size: many
D gene: -
J gene: TRBJ2-6
CDR3 length: 14
V gene: TRBV6-6

CDR3 protein: CSASDTGNDYEQYF
CDR3 DNA: TGCAGTGCTAGTGATACAGGGAACGACTACGAGCAGTACTTC
clone size: -
D gene: -
J gene: TRBJ2-7
CDR3 length: 14
V gene: TRBV20-1

CDR3 protein: CASSHGLAGDGELFF
CDR3 DNA: TGTGCCAGCAGCCATGGACTAGCGGGAGACGGGGAGCTGTTTTTT
clone size: many
D gene: TRBD2
J gene: TRBJ2-2
CDR3 length: 15
V gene: TRBV14

CDR3 protein: CSARDLRQGDEQYF
CDR3 DNA: TGCAGTGCTAGAGATCTAAGGCAGGGTGACGAGCAGTACTTC
clone size: -
D gene: -
J gene: TRBJ2-7
CDR3 length: 14
V gene: TRBV20-1

CDR3 protein: CASSLRGTSSSYEQYF
CDR3 DNA: TGTGCCAGCAGCTTAAGGGGGACTAGCAGCAGCTACGAGCAGTACTTC
clone size: -
D gene: TRBD2
J gene: TRBJ2-7
CDR3 length: 16
V gene: TRBV7-3

CDR3 protein: CASSRARDGFNYGYTF
CDR3 DNA: TGTGCCAGCAGCCGAGCCCGGGACGGATTCAACTATGGCTACACCTTC
clone size: -
D gene: -
J gene: TRBJ1-2
CDR3 length: 16
V gene: TRBV13

CDR3 protein: CSAETKTATYEQYF
CDR3 DNA: TGCAGTGCCGAAACTAAAACAGCGACCTACGAGCAGTACTTC
clone size: once
D gene: -
J gene: TRBJ2-7
CDR3 length: 14
V gene: TRBV20-1

CDR3 protein: CSALGRGSQPQHF
CDR3 DNA: TGCAGTGCCCTCGGCCGGGGTAGTCAGCCCCAGCATTTT
clone size: -
D gene: -
J gene: TRBJ1-5
CDR3 length: 13
V gene: TRBV20-1

CDR3 protein: CASSEEASGGYTF
CDR3 DNA: TGTGCCAGCAGTGAGGAGGCTTCAGGTGGCTACACCTTC
clone size: many
D gene: -
J gene: TRBJ1-2
CDR3 length: 13
V gene: TRBV6-4

CDR3 protein: CASQRIGETQYF
CDR3 DNA: TGTGCCAGCCAGAGGATAGGGGAGACCCAGTACTTC
clone size: -
D gene: -
J gene: TRBJ2-5
CDR3 length: 12
V gene: TRBV2

CDR3 protein: CASSLVSGRSNQPQHF
CDR3 DNA: TGTGCCAGCAGTTTAGTGTCAGGACGGAGCAATCAGCCCCAGCATTTT
clone size: -
D gene: -
J gene: TRBJ1-5
CDR3 length: 16
V gene: TRBV27

CDR3 protein: CATSRASGRGPDTQYF
CDR3 DNA: TGTGCCACCAGCAGAGCTAGCGGGAGAGGGCCAGATACGCAGTATTTT
clone size: few
D gene: TRBD2
J gene: TRBJ2-3
CDR3 length: 16
V gene: TRBV15

CDR3 protein: CASSLPLGPLEQYF
CDR3 DNA: TGTGCCAGCAGTTTGCCCTTAGGCCCTCTCGAGCAGTACTTC
clone size: many
D gene: -
J gene: TRBJ2-7
CDR3 length: 14
V gene: TRBV28

CDR3 protein: CASSEVVGYSYEQYF
CDR3 DNA: TGTGCCAGCAGTGAAGTTGTGGGATACTCCTACGAGCAGTACTTC
clone size: few
D gene: -
J gene: TRBJ2-7
CDR3 length: 15
V gene: TRBV6-1

CDR3 protein: CASLSTGGRRGAQPQHF
CDR3 DNA: TGTGCCAGCCTATCGACGGGGGGCAGGCGAGGGGCTCAGCCCCAGCATTTT
clone size: many
D gene: -
J gene: TRBJ1-5
CDR3 length: 17
V gene: TRBV19

CDR3 protein: CAIGWTGISGNTIYF
CDR3 DNA: TGTGCCATCGGGTGGACAGGGATCTCTGGAAACACCATATATTTT
clone size: -
D gene: TRBD1
J gene: TRBJ1-3
CDR3 length: 15
V gene: TRBV10-3

CDR3 protein: CASSLGGGTDTEAFF
CDR3 DNA: TGTGCCAGCAGCTTAGGGGGGGGAACCGACACTGAAGCTTTCTTT
clone size: -
D gene: -
J gene: TRBJ1-1
CDR3 length: 15
V gene: TRBV5-5

CDR3 protein: CASSPRGRERSPLHF
CDR3 DNA: TGTGCCAGCAGTCCCCGAGGCAGGGAACGTTCACCCCTCCACTTT
clone size: -
D gene: -
J gene: TRBJ1-6
CDR3 length: 15
V gene: TRBV12-3/TRBV12-4

CDR3 protein: CATSDPLGLSKETQYF
CDR3 DNA: TGTGCCACCAGTGACCCCCTCGGCCTTAGTAAAGAGACCCAGTACTTC
clone size: -
D gene: -
J gene: TRBJ2-5
CDR3 length: 16
V gene: TRBV24-1

CDR3 protein: CASRLGGNQPQHF
CDR3 DNA: TGTGCCAGCAGATTGGGTGGGAATCAGCCCCAGCATTTT
clone size: many
D gene: -
J gene: TRBJ1-5
CDR3 length: 13
V gene: TRBV12-3/TRBV12-4

CDR3 protein: CASSLETRGRSPLHF
CDR3 DNA: TGTGCCAGCAGCTTAGAAACCCGGGGCCGATCACCCCTCCACTTT
clone size: few
D gene: -
J gene: TRBJ1-6
CDR3 length: 15
V gene: TRBV7-2

CDR3 protein: CASGVTGAEAFF
CDR3 DNA: TGTGCTAGTGGTGTCACTGGGGCTGAAGCTTTCTTT
clone size: many
D gene: -
J gene: TRBJ1-1
CDR3 length: 12
V gene: TRBV12-5

CDR3 protein: CASSLDGGTNGYTF
CDR3 DNA: TGCGCCAGCAGCTTGGACGGGGGAACTAATGGCTACACCTTC
clone size: once
D gene: -
J gene: TRBJ1-2
CDR3 length: 14
V gene: TRBV5-1

CDR3 protein: CSGWTGNNGYTF
CDR3 DNA: TGCAGCGGATGGACAGGGAACAATGGCTACACCTTC
clone size: -
D gene: TRBD1
J gene: TRBJ1-2
CDR3 length: 12
V gene: TRBV29-1

CDR3 protein: CSVEAEGVYEQYF
CDR3 DNA: TGCAGCGTTGAAGCAGAAGGGGTCTACGAGCAGTACTTC
clone size: once
D gene: -
J gene: TRBJ2-7
CDR3 length: 13
V gene: TRBV29-1

CDR3 protein: CASTSAEGVTEAFF
CDR3 DNA: TGTGCCAGCACCTCGGCAGAGGGTGTCACTGAAGCTTTCTTT
clone size: -
D gene: -
J gene: TRBJ1-1
CDR3 length: 14
V gene: TRBV6-5

CDR3 protein: CASSLNTGIYEQYF
CDR3 DNA: TGTGCCAGCAGCCTTAACACGGGAATTTACGAGCAGTACTTC
clone size: once
D gene: -
J gene: TRBJ2-7
CDR3 length: 14
V gene: TRBV7-2

CDR3 protein: CASSLTEDYEQYF
CDR3 DNA: TGTGCCAGCAGTTTGACAGAAGATTACGAGCAGTACTTC
clone size: few
D gene: -
J gene: TRBJ2-7
CDR3 length: 13
V gene: TRBV28

CDR3 protein: CSVGRVGEAFF
CDR3 DNA: TGCAGCGTTGGGCGAGTAGGGGAAGCTTTCTTT
clone size: -
D gene: -
J gene: TRBJ1-1
CDR3 length: 11
V gene: TRBV29-1

CDR3 protein: CATSAPYRSGRVPYSNQPQHF
CDR3 DNA: TGTGCCACCAGTGCTCCCTACCGGTCGGGCAGGGTCCCTTATAGCAATCAGCCCCAGCATTTT
clone size: -
D gene: -
J gene: TRBJ1-5
CDR3 length: 21
V gene: TRBV24-1

CDR3 protein: CSAVRGADGYTF
CDR3 DNA: TGCAGTGCTGTCCGCGGGGCTGATGGCTACACCTTC
clone size: many
D gene: -
J gene: TRBJ1-2
CDR3 length: 12
V gene: TRBV20-1

CDR3 protein: CASSVRGGYTEAFF
CDR3 DNA: TGTGCCAGCAGCGTCAGGGGGGGGTACACTGAAGCTTTCTTT
clone size: -
D gene: TRBD1
J gene: TRBJ1-1
CDR3 length: 14
V gene: TRBV7-9

CDR3 protein: CASSQFRGRKGRNGYTF
CDR3 DNA: TGTGCCAGCAGCCAATTCAGGGGCCGAAAGGGTCGAAACGGCTACACCTTC
clone size: many
D gene: -
J gene: TRBJ1-2
CDR3 length: 17
V gene: TRBV16

CDR3 protein: CASSSPKHLWLFF
CDR3 DNA: TGTGCCAGCAGTTCCCCCAAACACCTATGGCTGTTTTTT
clone size: -
D gene: -
J gene: TRBJ1-4
CDR3 length: 13
V gene: TRBV28

CDR3 protein: CASSDVSANEQYF
CDR3 DNA: TGTGCCAGCAGTGACGTCTCCGCCAACGAGCAGTACTTC
clone size: many
D gene: -
J gene: TRBJ2-7
CDR3 length: 13
V gene: TRBV6-4

CDR3 protein: CASSVVGGGYTF
CDR3 DNA: TGTGCCAGCAGCGTCGTGGGGGGAGGCTACACCTTC
clone size: few
D gene: -
J gene: TRBJ1-2
CDR3 length: 12
V gene: TRBV7-2

CDR3 protein: CASSLAGIEKLFF
CDR3 DNA: TGTGCCAGCAGCTTAGCAGGGATTGAAAAACTGTTTTTT
clone size: many
D gene: -
J gene: TRBJ1-4
CDR3 length: 13
V gene: TRBV11-2

CDR3 protein: CSARDEGTDTEAFF
CDR3 DNA: TGCAGTGCTAGAGATGAGGGTACGGACACTGAAGCTTTCTTT
clone size: many
D gene: -
J gene: TRBJ1-1
CDR3 length: 14
V gene: TRBV20-1

CDR3 protein: CASSEASGHEQYF
CDR3 DNA: TGTGCCAGCAGTGAAGCATCAGGGCACGAGCAGTACTTC
clone size: many
D gene: -
J gene: TRBJ2-7
CDR3 length: 13
V gene: TRBV2

CDR3 protein: CASSPWTGATGYTF
CDR3 DNA: TGTGCCAGCAGCCCGTGGACGGGGGCGACGGGCTACACCTTC
clone size: -
D gene: -
J gene: TRBJ1-2
CDR3 length: 14
V gene: TRBV7-8